This is a list of T cell receptor beta chains from one sample in a study of graft-versus-host responses after intestinal transplantation. The data were produced by immunoSEQ multiplex PCR, yet TCRdb's version contains in-frame clones alone and is incomplete. The sample yields around 9,200 clones, 29% seen once. Sequencing used alloreactive CD8+ T cells from a mixed lymphocyte reaction culture, obtained before intestinal transplant. These receptors were taken from a human patient who received an intestinal transplant. Both conserved end residues are part of each CDR3. The order of the fields is V gene, clone size, D gene, J gene, CDR3 protein, CDR3 DNA. D genes are given only for firm matches. Not every row has a clone size; where given, it reads once, few, many or a size class.

v_gene: TRBV5-4
abundance: .
d_gene: .
j_gene: TRBJ1-2
CDR3aa: CASDRLEGGRGYGYTF
CDR3nt: TGTGCCAGCGATCGGCTGGAAGGGGGTCGGGGCTATGGCTACACCTTC

v_gene: TRBV27
abundance: .
d_gene: TRBD1
j_gene: TRBJ2-7
CDR3aa: CASSGWDSQSSYEQYF
CDR3nt: TGTGCCAGCAGTGGTTGGGACAGCCAGAGCTCCTACGAGCAGTACTTC

v_gene: TRBV2
abundance: few
d_gene: .
j_gene: TRBJ1-1
CDR3aa: CASSDWAGAGGAEAFF
CDR3nt: TGTGCCAGCAGTGATTGGGCAGGGGCGGGCGGCGCTGAAGCTTTCTTT

v_gene: TRBV19
abundance: few
d_gene: .
j_gene: TRBJ2-7
CDR3aa: CASSIVVGQGFYEQYF
CDR3nt: TGTGCCAGTAGTATAGTTGTGGGGCAGGGCTTCTACGAGCAGTACTTC

v_gene: TRBV6-5
abundance: medium-sized
d_gene: .
j_gene: TRBJ1-1
CDR3aa: CASSYVESSEAFF
CDR3nt: TGTGCCAGCAGTTACGTAGAGTCGTCAGAAGCTTTCTTT

v_gene: TRBV6-5
abundance: .
d_gene: .
j_gene: TRBJ1-1
CDR3aa: CASSYGGEAFF
CDR3nt: TGTGCCAGCAGTTATGGCGGTGAAGCTTTCTTT

v_gene: TRBV2
abundance: .
d_gene: .
j_gene: TRBJ2-1
CDR3aa: CASSEGLGPEQFF
CDR3nt: TGTGCCAGCAGTGAGGGCCTGGGGCCAGAGCAGTTCTTC

v_gene: TRBV6-1
abundance: .
d_gene: TRBD1
j_gene: TRBJ1-4
CDR3aa: CASSEGPGTGFHNEKLFF
CDR3nt: TGTGCCAGCAGTGAAGGTCCCGGGACAGGGTTCCATAATGAAAAACTGTTTTTT

v_gene: TRBV6-5
abundance: .
d_gene: .
j_gene: TRBJ1-4
CDR3aa: CASSFLLADEKLFF
CDR3nt: TGTGCCAGCAGTTTTTTATTGGCGGATGAAAAACTGTTTTTT

v_gene: TRBV29-1
abundance: .
d_gene: .
j_gene: TRBJ2-1
CDR3aa: CSVEAPAGLYNEQFF
CDR3nt: TGCAGCGTTGAAGCCCCCGCAGGTTTATACAATGAGCAGTTCTTC

v_gene: TRBV7-8
abundance: .
d_gene: TRBD2
j_gene: TRBJ2-1
CDR3aa: CASSLAGGAYNEQFF
CDR3nt: TGTGCCAGCAGCTTAGCGGGGGGGGCCTACAATGAGCAGTTCTTC

v_gene: TRBV21-1
abundance: .
d_gene: .
j_gene: TRBJ1-1
CDR3aa: CASSKEGENTEAFF
CDR3nt: TGTGCCAGCAGCAAAGAGGGAGAGAACACTGAAGCTTTCTTT

v_gene: TRBV4-2
abundance: few
d_gene: TRBD2
j_gene: TRBJ2-7
CDR3aa: CASSQDEAGGSEQYF
CDR3nt: TGTGCCAGCAGCCAAGATGAAGCGGGGGGGTCCGAGCAGTACTTC

v_gene: TRBV29-1
abundance: .
d_gene: .
j_gene: TRBJ1-2
CDR3aa: CSDNGYTF
CDR3nt: TGCAGCGATAATGGCTACACCTTC

v_gene: TRBV4-1
abundance: .
d_gene: TRBD2
j_gene: TRBJ2-7
CDR3aa: CASSQDRVETSGEQYF
CDR3nt: TGCGCCAGCAGCCAAGATCGCGTGGAGACTAGCGGCGAGCAGTACTTC

v_gene: TRBV12-5
abundance: .
d_gene: .
j_gene: TRBJ2-6
CDR3aa: CASGLASSGANVLTF
CDR3nt: TGTGCTAGTGGTTTGGCCAGCTCTGGGGCCAACGTCCTGACTTTC

v_gene: TRBV4-1
abundance: medium-sized
d_gene: TRBD2
j_gene: TRBJ2-7
CDR3aa: CASSQDEGLAADEQYF
CDR3nt: TGCGCCAGCAGCCAAGACGAGGGACTAGCGGCTGACGAGCAGTACTTC

v_gene: TRBV4-1
abundance: many
d_gene: .
j_gene: TRBJ2-7
CDR3aa: CASSQDSLQDEQYF
CDR3nt: TGCGCCAGCAGCCAAGATTCGTTGCAGGACGAGCAGTACTTC

v_gene: TRBV6-1
abundance: few
d_gene: .
j_gene: TRBJ2-7
CDR3aa: CATPRQHSYEQYF
CDR3nt: TGTGCCACCCCCCGACAGCACTCCTACGAGCAGTACTTC

v_gene: TRBV25-1
abundance: few
d_gene: .
j_gene: TRBJ2-1
CDR3aa: CASSPWGQGLGNEQFF
CDR3nt: TGTGCCAGCAGTCCTTGGGGCCAGGGGCTGGGGAATGAGCAGTTCTTC

v_gene: TRBV4-2
abundance: few
d_gene: TRBD1
j_gene: TRBJ1-2
CDR3aa: CASSQGAGGGYTF
CDR3nt: TGTGCCAGCAGCCAAGGCGCAGGGGGCGGCTACACCTTC

v_gene: TRBV29-1
abundance: medium-sized
d_gene: TRBD1
j_gene: TRBJ1-2
CDR3aa: CSSLQGGTGYGYTF
CDR3nt: TGCAGCTCACTTCAAGGGGGGACAGGATATGGCTACACCTTC

v_gene: TRBV13
abundance: once
d_gene: .
j_gene: TRBJ2-7
CDR3aa: CASSFTGGGYYEQYF
CDR3nt: TGTGCCAGCAGCTTTACAGGGGGGGGATACTACGAGCAGTACTTC

v_gene: TRBV15
abundance: few
d_gene: TRBD1
j_gene: TRBJ1-1
CDR3aa: CATSSAQGARDEAFF
CDR3nt: TGTGCCACCAGCAGCGCGCAGGGGGCCAGGGATGAAGCTTTCTTT

v_gene: TRBV2
abundance: few
d_gene: .
j_gene: TRBJ1-1
CDR3aa: CASSESSLRTEAFF
CDR3nt: TGTGCCAGCAGTGAGTCCTCTTTGCGGACTGAAGCTTTCTTT

v_gene: TRBV13
abundance: .
d_gene: .
j_gene: TRBJ1-6
CDR3aa: CASSFRQDSPLHF
CDR3nt: TGTGCCAGCAGCTTCCGGCAGGATTCACCCCTCCACTTT

v_gene: TRBV11-2
abundance: few
d_gene: .
j_gene: TRBJ2-2
CDR3aa: CASSLGGDTGELFF
CDR3nt: TGTGCCAGCAGCTTGGGGGGAGACACCGGGGAGCTGTTTTTT

v_gene: TRBV9
abundance: .
d_gene: .
j_gene: TRBJ1-6
CDR3aa: CASSVGGDSPLHF
CDR3nt: TGTGCCAGCAGCGTCGGGGGTGATTCACCCCTCCACTTT

v_gene: TRBV2
abundance: .
d_gene: TRBD2
j_gene: TRBJ2-7
CDR3aa: CASSQQGLAGDPFYEQYF
CDR3nt: TGTGCCAGCAGCCAACAGGGACTAGCGGGGGACCCCTTTTACGAGCAGTACTTC

v_gene: TRBV5-5
abundance: .
d_gene: .
j_gene: TRBJ2-3
CDR3aa: CASSADSASTDTQYF
CDR3nt: TGTGCCAGCAGCGCTGATAGCGCCAGCACAGATACGCAGTATTTT

v_gene: TRBV13
abundance: .
d_gene: TRBD1
j_gene: TRBJ1-1
CDR3aa: CASSDSHRGPPEAFF
CDR3nt: TGTGCCAGCAGCGACTCCCACAGGGGGCCTCCTGAAGCTTTCTTT

v_gene: TRBV5-1
abundance: .
d_gene: .
j_gene: TRBJ1-1
CDR3aa: CASSFGGHRNTEAFF
CDR3nt: TGCGCCAGCAGCTTTGGGGGACATAGGAACACTGAAGCTTTCTTT

v_gene: TRBV2
abundance: few
d_gene: TRBD1
j_gene: TRBJ1-5
CDR3aa: CASRNPSTGDQPQHF
CDR3nt: TGTGCCAGCAGAAACCCATCGACAGGGGATCAGCCCCAGCATTTT

v_gene: TRBV4-1
abundance: .
d_gene: TRBD1
j_gene: TRBJ1-1
CDR3aa: CASSPRGPITNTEAFF
CDR3nt: TGCGCCAGCAGCCCCAGGGGGCCAATAACGAACACTGAAGCTTTCTTT

v_gene: TRBV27
abundance: .
d_gene: .
j_gene: TRBJ2-1
CDR3aa: CASSLAPSYNEQFF
CDR3nt: TGTGCCAGCAGTTTAGCCCCTAGCTACAATGAGCAGTTCTTC

v_gene: TRBV7-8
abundance: few
d_gene: TRBD2
j_gene: TRBJ2-5
CDR3aa: CASSSLAGVQETQYF
CDR3nt: TGTGCCAGCAGCTCACTAGCGGGGGTACAAGAGACCCAGTACTTC

v_gene: TRBV12-5
abundance: .
d_gene: .
j_gene: TRBJ2-7
CDR3aa: CASGGPGLPPTRQYF
CDR3nt: TGTGCTAGTGGGGGCCCGGGACTGCCACCTACGAGGCAGTACTTC

v_gene: TRBV5-5
abundance: .
d_gene: .
j_gene: TRBJ2-1
CDR3aa: CASSPVEGGFNEQFF
CDR3nt: TGTGCCAGCAGCCCCGTTGAAGGGGGATTTAATGAGCAGTTCTTC